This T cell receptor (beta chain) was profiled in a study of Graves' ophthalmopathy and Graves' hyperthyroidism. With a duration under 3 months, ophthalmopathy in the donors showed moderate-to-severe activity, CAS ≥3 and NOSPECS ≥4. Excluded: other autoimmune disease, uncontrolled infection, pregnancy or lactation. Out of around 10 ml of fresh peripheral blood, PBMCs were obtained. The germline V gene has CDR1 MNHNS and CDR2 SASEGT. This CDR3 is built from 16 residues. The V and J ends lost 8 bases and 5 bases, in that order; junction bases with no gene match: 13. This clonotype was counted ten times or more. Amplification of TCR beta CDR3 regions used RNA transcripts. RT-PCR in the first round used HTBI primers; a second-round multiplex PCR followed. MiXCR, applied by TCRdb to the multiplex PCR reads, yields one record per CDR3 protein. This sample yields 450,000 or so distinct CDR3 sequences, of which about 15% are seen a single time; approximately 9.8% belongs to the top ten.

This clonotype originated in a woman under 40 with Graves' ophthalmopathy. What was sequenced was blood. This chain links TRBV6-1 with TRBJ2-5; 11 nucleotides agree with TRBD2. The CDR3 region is CASVSISGGAEETQYF. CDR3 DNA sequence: TGTGCCAGCGTATCTATTAGCGGGGGGGCCGAGGAGACCCAGTACTTC.